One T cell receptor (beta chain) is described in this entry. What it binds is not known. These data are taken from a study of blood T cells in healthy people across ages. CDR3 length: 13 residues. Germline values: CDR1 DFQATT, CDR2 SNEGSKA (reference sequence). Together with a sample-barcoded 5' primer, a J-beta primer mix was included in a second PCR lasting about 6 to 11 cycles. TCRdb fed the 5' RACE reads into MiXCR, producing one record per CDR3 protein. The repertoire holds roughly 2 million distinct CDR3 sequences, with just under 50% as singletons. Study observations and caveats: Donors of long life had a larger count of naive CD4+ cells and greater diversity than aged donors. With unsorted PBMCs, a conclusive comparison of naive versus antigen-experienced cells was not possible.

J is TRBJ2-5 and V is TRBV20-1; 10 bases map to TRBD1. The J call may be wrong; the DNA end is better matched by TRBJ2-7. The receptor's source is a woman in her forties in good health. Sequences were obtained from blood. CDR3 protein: CSALRTGGYEQYF. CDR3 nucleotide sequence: TGCAGTGCTTTGAGGACAGGGGGGTACGAGCAGTACTTC.